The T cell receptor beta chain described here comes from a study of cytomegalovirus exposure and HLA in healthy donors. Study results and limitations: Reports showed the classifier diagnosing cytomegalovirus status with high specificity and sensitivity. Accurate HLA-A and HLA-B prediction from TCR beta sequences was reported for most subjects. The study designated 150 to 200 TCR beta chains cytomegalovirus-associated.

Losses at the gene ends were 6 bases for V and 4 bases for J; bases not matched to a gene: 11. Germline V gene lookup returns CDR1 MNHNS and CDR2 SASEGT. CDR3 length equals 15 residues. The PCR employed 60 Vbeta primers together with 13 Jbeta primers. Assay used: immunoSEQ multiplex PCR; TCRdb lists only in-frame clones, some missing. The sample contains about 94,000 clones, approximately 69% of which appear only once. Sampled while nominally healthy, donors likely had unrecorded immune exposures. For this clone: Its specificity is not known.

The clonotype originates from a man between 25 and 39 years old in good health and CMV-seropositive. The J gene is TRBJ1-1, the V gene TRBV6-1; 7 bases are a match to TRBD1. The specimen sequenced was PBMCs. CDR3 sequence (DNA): TGTGCCAGCAGGACATCGACAGGGTTGAGCACTGAAGCTTTCTTT. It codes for CASRTSTGLSTEAFF.